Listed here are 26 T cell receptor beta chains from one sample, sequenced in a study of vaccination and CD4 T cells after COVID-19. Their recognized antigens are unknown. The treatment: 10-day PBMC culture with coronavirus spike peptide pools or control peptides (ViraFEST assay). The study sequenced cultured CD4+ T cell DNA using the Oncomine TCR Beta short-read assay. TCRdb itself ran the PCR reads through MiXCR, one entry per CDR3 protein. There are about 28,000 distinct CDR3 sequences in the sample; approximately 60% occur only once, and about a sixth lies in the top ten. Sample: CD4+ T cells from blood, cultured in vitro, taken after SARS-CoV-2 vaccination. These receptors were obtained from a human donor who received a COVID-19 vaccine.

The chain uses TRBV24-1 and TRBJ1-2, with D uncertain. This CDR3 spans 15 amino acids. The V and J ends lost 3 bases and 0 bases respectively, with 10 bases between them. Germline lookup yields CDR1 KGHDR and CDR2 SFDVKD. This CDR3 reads CATSDADGTNYGYTF. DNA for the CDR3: TGTGCCACCAGTGATGCCGACGGCACTAACTATGGCTACACCTTC.

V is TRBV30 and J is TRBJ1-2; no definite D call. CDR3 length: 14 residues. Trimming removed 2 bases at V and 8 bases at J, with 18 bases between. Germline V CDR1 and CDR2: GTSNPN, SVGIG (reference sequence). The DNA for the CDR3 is TGTGCCTGGAGTCCCCCGGACCGGCCGGTGGGCTACACCTTC. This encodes CAWSPPDRPVGYTF.

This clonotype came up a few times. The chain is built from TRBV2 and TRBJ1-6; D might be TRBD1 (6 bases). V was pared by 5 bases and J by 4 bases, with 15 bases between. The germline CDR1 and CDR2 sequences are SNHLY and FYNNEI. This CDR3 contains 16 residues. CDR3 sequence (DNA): TGTGCCAGCAGTAGGGGGATAGTCAAATATAATTCACCCCTCCACTTT. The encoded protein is CASSRGIVKYNSPLHF. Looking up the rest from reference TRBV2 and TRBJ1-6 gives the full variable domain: EPEVTQTPSHQVTQMGQEVILRCVPISNHLYFYWYRQILGQKVEFLVSFYNNEISEKSEIFDDQFSVERPDGSNFTLKIRSTKLEDSAMYFCASSRGIVKYNSPLHFGNGTRLTVT.

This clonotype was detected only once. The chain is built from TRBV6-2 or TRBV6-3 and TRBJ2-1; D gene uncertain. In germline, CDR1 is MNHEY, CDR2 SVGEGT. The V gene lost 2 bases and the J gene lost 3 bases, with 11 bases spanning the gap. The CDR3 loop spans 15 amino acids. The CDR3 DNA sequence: TGTGCCAGCAGTTACGGCCAGGTATACTACAATGAGCAGTTCTTC. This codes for CASSYGQVYYNEQFF.

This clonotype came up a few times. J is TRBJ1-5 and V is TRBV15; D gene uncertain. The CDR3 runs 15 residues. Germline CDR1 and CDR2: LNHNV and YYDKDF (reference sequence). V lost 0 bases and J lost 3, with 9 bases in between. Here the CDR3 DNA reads TGTGCCACCAGCAGAGATAGCAGGTACAATCAGCCCCAGCATTTT. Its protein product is CATSRDSRYNQPQHF.

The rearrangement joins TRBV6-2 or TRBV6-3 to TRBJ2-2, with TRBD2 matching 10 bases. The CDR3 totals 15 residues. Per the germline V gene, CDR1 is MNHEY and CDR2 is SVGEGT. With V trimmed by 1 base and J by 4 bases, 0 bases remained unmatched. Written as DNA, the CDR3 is TGTGCCAGCAGTTACTTAGCGGGGGGCACCGGGGAGCTGTTTTTT. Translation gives CASSYLAGGTGELFF.

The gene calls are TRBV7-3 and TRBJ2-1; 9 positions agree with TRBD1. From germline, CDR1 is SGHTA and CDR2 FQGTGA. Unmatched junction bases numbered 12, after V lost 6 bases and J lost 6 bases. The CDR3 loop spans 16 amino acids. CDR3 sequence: CASSLIGTGPVNEQFF. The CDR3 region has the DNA TGTGCCAGCAGTCTAATTGGGACAGGGCCGGTCAATGAGCAGTTCTTC.

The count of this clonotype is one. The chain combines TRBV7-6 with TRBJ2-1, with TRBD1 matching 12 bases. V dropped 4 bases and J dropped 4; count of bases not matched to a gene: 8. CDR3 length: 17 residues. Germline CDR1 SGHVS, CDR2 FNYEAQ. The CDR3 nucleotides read TGTGCCAGCAGCTCGGGACAGGGGGCAACGGGGTACAATGAGCAGTTCTTC. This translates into CASSSGQGATGYNEQFF.

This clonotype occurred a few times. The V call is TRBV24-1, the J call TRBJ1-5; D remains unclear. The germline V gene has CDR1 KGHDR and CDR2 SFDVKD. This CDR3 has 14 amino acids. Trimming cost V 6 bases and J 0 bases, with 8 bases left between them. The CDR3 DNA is TGTGCCACCAGTCCCTTATATAGCAATCAGCCCCAGCATTTT. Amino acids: CATSPLYSNQPQHF.

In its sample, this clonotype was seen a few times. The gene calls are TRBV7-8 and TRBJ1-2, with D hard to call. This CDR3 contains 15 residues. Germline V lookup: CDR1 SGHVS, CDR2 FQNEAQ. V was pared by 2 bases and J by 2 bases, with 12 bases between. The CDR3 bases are TGTGCCAGCAGCTTAACTAGGACCTCCAACTATGGCTACACCTTC. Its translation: CASSLTRTSNYGYTF. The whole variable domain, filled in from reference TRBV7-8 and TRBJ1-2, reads GAGVSQSPRYKVAKRGQDVALRCDPISGHVSLFWYQQALGQGPEFLTYFQNEAQLDKSGLPSDRFFAERPEGSVSTLKIQRTQQEDSAVYLCASSLTRTSNYGYTFGSGTRLTVV.

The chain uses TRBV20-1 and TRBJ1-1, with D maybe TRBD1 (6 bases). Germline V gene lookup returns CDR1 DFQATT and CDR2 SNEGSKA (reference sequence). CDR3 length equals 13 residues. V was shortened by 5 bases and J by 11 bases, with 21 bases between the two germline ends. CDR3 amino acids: CSAQPGGGLRAFF. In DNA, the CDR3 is TGCAGTGCTCAGCCCGGGGGGGGGCTCCGGGCTTTCTTT.

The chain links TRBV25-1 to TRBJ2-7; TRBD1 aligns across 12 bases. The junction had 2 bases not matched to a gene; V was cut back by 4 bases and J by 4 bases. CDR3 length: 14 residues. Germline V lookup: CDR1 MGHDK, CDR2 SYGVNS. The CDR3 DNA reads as TGTGCCAGCAGTGGGGACAGGGGGCCGTACGAGCAGTACTTC. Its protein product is CASSGDRGPYEQYF.

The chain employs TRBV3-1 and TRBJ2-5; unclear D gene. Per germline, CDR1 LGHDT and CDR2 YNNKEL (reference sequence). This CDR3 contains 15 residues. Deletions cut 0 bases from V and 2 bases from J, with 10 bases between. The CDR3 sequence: CASSQDTDPQETQYF. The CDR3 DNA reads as TGTGCCAGCAGCCAAGACACAGACCCGCAAGAGACCCAGTACTTC.

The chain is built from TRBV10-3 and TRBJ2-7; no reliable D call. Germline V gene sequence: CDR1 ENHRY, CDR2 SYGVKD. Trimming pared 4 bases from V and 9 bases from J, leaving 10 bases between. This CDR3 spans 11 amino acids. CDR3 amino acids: CAISAMATQYF. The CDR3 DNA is TGTGCCATCAGTGCGATGGCAACGCAGTACTTC.

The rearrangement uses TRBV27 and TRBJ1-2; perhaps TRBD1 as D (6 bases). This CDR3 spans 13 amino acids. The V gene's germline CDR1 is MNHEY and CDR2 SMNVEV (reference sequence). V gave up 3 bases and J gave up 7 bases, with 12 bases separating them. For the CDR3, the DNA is TGTGCCAGCAGTTTTTCGGGGGGCGGTGGCTACACCTTC. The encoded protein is CASSFSGGGGYTF.

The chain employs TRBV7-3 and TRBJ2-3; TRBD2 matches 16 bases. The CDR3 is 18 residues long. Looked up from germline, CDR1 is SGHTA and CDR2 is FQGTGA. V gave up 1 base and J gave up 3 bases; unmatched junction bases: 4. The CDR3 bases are TGTGCCAGCAGCTTAATAGGGACTAGCGGGGGGGGAACAGATACGCAGTATTTT. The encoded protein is CASSLIGTSGGGTDTQYF.

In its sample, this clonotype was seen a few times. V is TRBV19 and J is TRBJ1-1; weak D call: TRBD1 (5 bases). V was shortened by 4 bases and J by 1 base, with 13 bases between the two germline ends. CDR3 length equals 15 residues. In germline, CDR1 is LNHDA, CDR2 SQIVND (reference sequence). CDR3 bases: TGTGCCAGTAGTAAGGGAAGAACAGGGAACACTGAAGCTTTCTTT. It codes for CASSKGRTGNTEAFF.

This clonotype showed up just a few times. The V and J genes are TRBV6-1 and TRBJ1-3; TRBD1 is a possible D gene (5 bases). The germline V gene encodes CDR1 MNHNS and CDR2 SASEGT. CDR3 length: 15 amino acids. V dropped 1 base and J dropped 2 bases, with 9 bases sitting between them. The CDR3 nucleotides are TGTGCCAGCAGTGAAGTCAGGGCCCCTGGAAACACCATATATTTT. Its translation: CASSEVRAPGNTIYF.

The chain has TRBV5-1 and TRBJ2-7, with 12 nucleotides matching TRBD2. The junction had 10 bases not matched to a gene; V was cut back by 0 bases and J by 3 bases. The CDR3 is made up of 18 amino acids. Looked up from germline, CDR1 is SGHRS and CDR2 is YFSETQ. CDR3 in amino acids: CASSLGLAGGPGRYEQYF. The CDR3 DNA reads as TGCGCCAGCAGCTTGGGGCTAGCGGGGGGGCCTGGACGCTACGAGCAGTACTTC.

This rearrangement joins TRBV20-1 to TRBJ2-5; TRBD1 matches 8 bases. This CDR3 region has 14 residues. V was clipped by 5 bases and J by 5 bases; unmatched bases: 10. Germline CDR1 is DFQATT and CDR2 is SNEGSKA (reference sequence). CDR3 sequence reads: CSAPPGQALETQYF. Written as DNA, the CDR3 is TGCAGTGCTCCTCCGGGACAGGCTTTGGAGACCCAGTACTTC.

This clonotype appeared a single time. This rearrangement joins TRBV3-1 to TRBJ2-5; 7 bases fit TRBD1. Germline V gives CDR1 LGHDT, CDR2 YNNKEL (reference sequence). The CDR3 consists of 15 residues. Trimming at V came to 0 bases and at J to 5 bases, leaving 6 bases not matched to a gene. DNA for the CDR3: TGTGCCAGCAGCCAAGACCGTTTGACAGGGGAGACCCAGTACTTC. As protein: CASSQDRLTGETQYF.

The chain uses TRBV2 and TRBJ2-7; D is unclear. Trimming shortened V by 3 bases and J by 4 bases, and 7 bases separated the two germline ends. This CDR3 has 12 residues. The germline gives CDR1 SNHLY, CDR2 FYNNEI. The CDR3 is CASSEFGYEQYF. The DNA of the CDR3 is TGTGCCAGCAGTGAGTTCGGGTACGAGCAGTACTTC.

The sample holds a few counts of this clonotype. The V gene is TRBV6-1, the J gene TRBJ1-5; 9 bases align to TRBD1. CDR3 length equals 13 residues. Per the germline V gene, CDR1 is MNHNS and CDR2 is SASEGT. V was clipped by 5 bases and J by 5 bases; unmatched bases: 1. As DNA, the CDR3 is TGTGCCAGCAGTCGGACAGGGGATCAGCCCCAGCATTTT. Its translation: CASSRTGDQPQHF.

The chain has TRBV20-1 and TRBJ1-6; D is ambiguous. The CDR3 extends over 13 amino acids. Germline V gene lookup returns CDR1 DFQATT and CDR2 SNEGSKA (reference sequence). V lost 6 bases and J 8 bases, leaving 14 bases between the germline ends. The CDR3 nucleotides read TGCAGTGCGCGAGAGGGCGATGATTCACCCCTCCACTTT. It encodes CSAREGDDSPLHF.

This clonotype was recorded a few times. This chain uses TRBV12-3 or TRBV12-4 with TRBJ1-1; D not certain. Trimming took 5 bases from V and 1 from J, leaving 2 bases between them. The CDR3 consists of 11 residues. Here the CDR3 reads CASSQNTEAFF. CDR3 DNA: TGTGCCAGCAGTCAGAACACTGAAGCTTTCTTT.

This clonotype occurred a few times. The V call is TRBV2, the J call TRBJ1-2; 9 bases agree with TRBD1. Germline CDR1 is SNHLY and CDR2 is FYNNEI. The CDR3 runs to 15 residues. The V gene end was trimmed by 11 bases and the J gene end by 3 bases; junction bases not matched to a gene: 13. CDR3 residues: CAAAGTGRIYYGYTF. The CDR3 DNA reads TGTGCCGCAGCGGGGACAGGGAGAATCTACTATGGCTACACCTTC.